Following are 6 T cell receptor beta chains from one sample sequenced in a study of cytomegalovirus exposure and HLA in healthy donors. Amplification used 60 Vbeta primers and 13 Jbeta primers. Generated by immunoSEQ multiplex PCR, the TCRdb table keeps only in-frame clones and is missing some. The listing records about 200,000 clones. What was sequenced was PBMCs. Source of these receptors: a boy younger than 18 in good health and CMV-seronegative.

Written as DNA, the CDR3 is TGTGCCAGTAGTACTCGACAGTATAGCTCTGGGGCCAACGTCCTGACTTTC. It translates to CASSTRQYSSGANVLTF. The rearrangement joins TRBV19 to TRBJ2-6; D is perhaps TRBD1 (5 bases). V lost 4 bases and J 0 bases, leaving 13 bases between the germline ends. CDR1 and CDR2 (germline): LNHDA, SQIVND (reference sequence). The length of the CDR3 is 17 residues.

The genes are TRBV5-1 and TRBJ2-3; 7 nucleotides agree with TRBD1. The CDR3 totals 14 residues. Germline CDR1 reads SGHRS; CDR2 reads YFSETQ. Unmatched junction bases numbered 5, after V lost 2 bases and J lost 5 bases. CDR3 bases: TGCGCCAGCAGCTTAAGGGGGCCGGAAGATACGCAGTATTTT. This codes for CASSLRGPEDTQYF.

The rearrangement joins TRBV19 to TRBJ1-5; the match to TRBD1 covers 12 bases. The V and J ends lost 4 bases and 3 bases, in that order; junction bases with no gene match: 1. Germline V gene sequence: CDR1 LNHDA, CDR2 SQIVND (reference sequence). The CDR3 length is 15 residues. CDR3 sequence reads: CASSRDRGPNQPQHF. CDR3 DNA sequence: TGTGCCAGTAGTAGGGACAGGGGGCCCAATCAGCCCCAGCATTTT. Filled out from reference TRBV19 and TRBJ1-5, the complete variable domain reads DGGITQSPKYLFRKEGQNVTLSCEQNLNHDAMYWYRQDPGQGLRLIYYSQIVNDFQKGDIAEGYSVSREKKESFPLTVTSAQKNPTAFYLCASSRDRGPNQPQHFGDGTRLSIL.

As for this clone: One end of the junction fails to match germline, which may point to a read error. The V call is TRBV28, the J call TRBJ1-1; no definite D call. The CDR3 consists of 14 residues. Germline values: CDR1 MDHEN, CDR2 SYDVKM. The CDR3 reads CVSSLADSTTEAFF. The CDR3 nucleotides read TGTGTCAGCAGTTTGGCAGACTCTACCACTGAAGCTTTCTTT. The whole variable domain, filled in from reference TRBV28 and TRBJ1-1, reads DVKVTQSSRYLVKRTGEKVFLECVQDMDHENMFWYRQDPGLGLRLIYFSYDVKMKEKGDIPEGYSVSREKKERFSLILESASTNQTSMYLCVSSLADSTTEAFFGQGTRLTVV.

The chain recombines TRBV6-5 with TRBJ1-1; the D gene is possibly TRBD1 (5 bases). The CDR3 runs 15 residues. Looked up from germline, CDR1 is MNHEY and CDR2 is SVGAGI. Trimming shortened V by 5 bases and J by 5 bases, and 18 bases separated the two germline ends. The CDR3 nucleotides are TGTGCCAGCAGTCTCAATCAGGGCGGTCGGACTGAAGCTTTCTTT. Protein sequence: CASSLNQGGRTEAFF.

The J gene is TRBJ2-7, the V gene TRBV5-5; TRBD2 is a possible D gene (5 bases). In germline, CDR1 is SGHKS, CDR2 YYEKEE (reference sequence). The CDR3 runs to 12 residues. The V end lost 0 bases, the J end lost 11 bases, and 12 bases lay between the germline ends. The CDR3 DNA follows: TGTGCCAGCAGCTTGGCCGTGGAGCGGAAGTACTTC. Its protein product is CASSLAVERKYF. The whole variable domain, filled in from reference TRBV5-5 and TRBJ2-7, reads DAGVTQSPTHLIKTRGQQVTLRCSPISGHKSVSWYQQVLGQGPQFIFQYYEKEERGRGNFPDRFSARQFPNYSSELNVNALLLGDSALYLCASSLAVERKYFGPGTRLTVT.